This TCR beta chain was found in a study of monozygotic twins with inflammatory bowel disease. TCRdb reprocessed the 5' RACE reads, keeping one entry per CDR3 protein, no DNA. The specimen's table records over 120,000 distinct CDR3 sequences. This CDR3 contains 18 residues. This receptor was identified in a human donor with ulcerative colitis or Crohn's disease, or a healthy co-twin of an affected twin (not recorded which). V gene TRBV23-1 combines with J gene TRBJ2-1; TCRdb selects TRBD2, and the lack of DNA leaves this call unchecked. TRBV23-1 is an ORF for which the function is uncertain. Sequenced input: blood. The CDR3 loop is CASSQFGTSGRANNEQFF.